This T cell receptor (beta chain) was sequenced during a study of lymphopenia after photon versus proton radiotherapy. Study-level results: Proton therapy kept repertoires fairly stable, unlike photons, which gained effector/memory cells. After lymphocyte nadir, photon-treated repertoires showed oligoclonal expansion, especially CD8+ Temra. Survival link was tested only in deceased patients; proton benefit remains a possibility.

Regarding this clone: No antigen is known for it.

The CDR3 sequence is 13 residues long. Germline V gene sequence: CDR1 SEHNR, CDR2 FQNEAQ (reference sequence). Trimming cost V 4 bases and J 5 bases, with 9 bases left between them. TCRdb's copy holds only in-frame clones and misses some; the assay was immunoSEQ multiplex PCR. The sample consists of tens of thousands of clones, about 88% of them appearing once. This specimen was peripheral blood, taken from a patient treated with photon-based radiotherapy. The TCR was taken from a woman aged 45-60 years with cholangiocarcinoma. The chain employs TRBV7-9 and TRBJ1-5; a weak D match, TRBD1 (5 bases). The CDR3: CASSSGWDQPQHF. CDR3 sequence (DNA): TGTGCCAGCAGCTCAGGGTGGGATCAGCCCCAGCATTTT.